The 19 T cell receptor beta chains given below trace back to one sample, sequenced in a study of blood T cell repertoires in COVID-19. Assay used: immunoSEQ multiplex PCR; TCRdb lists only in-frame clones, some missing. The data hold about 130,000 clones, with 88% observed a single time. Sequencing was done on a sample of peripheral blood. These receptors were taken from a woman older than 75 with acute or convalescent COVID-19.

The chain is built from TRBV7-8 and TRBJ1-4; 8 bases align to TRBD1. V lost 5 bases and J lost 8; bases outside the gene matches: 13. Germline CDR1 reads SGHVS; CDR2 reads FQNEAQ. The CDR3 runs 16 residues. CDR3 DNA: TGTGCCAGCAGCCCCAGGCAGGACAGGGTCGGAGAAAAACTGTTTTTT. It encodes CASSPRQDRVGEKLFF.

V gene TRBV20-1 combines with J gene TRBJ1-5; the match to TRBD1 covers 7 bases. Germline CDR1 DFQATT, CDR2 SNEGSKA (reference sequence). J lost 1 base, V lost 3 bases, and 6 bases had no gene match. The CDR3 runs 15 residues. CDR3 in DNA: TGCAGTGCTAGTCGACAGGGCTGGAGCAATCAGCCCCAGCATTTT. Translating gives CSASRQGWSNQPQHF.

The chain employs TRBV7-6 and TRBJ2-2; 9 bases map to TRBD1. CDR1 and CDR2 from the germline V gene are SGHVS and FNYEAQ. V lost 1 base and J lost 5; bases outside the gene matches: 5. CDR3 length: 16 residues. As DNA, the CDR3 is TGTGCCAGCAGCTTAGAGGGGACAGGGTTAACCGGGGAGCTGTTTTTT. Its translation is CASSLEGTGLTGELFF.

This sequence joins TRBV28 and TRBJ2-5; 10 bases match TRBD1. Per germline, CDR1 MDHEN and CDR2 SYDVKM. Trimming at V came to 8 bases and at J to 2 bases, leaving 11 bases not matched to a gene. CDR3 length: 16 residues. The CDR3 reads CASGTGTGVDQETQYF. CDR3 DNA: TGTGCCAGCGGGACCGGGACAGGGGTGGATCAAGAGACCCAGTACTTC. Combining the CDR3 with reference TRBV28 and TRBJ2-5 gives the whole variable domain DVKVTQSSRYLVKRTGEKVFLECVQDMDHENMFWYRQDPGLGLRLIYFSYDVKMKEKGDIPEGYSVSREKKERFSLILESASTNQTSMYLCASGTGTGVDQETQYFGPGTRLLVL.

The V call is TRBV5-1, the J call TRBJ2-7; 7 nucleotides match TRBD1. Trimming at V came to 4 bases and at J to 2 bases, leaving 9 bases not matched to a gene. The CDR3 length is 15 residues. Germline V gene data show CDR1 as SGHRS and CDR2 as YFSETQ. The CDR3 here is CASSPYGDRPYEQYF. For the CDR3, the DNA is TGCGCCAGCAGCCCCTATGGGGACAGACCCTACGAGCAGTACTTC.

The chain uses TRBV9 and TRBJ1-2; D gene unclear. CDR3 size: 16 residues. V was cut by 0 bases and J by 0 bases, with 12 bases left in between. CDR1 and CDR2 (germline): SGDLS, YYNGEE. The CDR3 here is CASSVAGGDPNYGYTF. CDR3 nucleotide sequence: TGTGCCAGCAGCGTAGCCGGAGGCGATCCTAACTATGGCTACACCTTC. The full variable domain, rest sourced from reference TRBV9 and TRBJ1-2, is DSGVTQTPKHLITATGQRVTLRCSPRSGDLSVYWYQQSLDQGLQFLIQYYNGEERAKGNILERFSAQQFPDLHSELNLSSLELGDSALYFCASSVAGGDPNYGYTFGSGTRLTVV.

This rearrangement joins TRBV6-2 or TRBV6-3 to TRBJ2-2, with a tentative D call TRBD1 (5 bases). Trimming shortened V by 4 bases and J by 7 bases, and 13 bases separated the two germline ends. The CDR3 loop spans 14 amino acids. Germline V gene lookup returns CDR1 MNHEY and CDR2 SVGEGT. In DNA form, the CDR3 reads TGTGCCAGCAGTTCGGCAGGGTTGGACGGGGAGCTGTTTTTT. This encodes CASSSAGLDGELFF.

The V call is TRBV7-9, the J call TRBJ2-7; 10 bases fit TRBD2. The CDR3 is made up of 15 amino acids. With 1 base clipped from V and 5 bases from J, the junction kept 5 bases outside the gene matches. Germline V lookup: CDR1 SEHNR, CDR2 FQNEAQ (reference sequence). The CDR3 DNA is TGTGCCAGCAGCTTAGTAGGGACTAGCGTCAACGAGCAGTACTTC. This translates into CASSLVGTSVNEQYF.

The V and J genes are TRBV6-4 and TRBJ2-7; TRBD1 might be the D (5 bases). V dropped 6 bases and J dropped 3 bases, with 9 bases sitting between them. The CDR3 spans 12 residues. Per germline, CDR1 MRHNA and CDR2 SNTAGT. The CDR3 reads CASRTANYEQYF. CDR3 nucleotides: TGTGCCAGCAGGACAGCTAACTACGAGCAGTACTTC.

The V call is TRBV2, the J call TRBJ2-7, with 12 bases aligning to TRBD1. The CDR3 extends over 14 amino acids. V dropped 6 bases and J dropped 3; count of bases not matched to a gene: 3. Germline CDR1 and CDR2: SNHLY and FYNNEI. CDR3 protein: CASRGDRGLYEQYF. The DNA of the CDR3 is TGTGCCAGCAGGGGGGACAGGGGGCTCTACGAGCAGTACTTC.

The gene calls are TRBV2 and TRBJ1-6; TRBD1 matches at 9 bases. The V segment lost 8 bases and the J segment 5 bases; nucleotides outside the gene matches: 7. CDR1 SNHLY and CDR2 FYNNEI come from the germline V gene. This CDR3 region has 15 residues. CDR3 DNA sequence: TGTGCCAGCGTCTCGGGACAGGGAAATAATTCACCCCTCCACTTT. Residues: CASVSGQGNNSPLHF.

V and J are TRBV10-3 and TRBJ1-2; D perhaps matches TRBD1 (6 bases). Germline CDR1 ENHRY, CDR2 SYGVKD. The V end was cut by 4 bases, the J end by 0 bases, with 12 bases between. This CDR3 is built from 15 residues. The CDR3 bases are TGTGCCATCAGTGTTCGGACAGCAACTAACTATGGCTACACCTTC. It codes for CAISVRTATNYGYTF.

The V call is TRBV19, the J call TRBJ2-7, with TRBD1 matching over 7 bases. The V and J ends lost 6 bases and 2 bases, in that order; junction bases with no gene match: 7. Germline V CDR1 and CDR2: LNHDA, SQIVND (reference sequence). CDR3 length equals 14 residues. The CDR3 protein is CASSAGTATYEQYF. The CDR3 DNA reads TGTGCCAGTAGCGCCGGGACAGCTACCTACGAGCAGTACTTC.

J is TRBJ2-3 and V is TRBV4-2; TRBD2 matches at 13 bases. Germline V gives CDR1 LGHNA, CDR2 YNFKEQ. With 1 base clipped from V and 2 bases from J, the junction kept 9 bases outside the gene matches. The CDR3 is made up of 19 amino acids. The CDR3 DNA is TGTGCCAGCAGCCAAGCCGGGACTAGCGGGATCTTCTCCACAGATACGCAGTATTTT. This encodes CASSQAGTSGIFSTDTQYF.

This CDR3 reads CASSSTGFNTEAFF. The CDR3, as DNA: TGTGCCAGCAGCTCGACAGGTTTTAACACTGAAGCTTTCTTT. The chain has TRBV11-1 and TRBJ1-1, with a tentative D call TRBD1 (6 bases). V gave up 4 bases and J gave up 2 bases, with 11 bases separating them. The V gene's germline CDR1 is SGHAT and CDR2 FQDESV (reference sequence). The CDR3 spans 14 residues.

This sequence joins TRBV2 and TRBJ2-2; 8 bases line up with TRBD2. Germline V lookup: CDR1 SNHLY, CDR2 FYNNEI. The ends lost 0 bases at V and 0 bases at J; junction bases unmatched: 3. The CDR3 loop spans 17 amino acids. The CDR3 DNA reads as TGTGCCAGCAGTGAAGCCCTGGGACTAGCGAACACCGGGGAGCTGTTTTTT. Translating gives CASSEALGLANTGELFF. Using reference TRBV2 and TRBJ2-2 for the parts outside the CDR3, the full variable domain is EPEVTQTPSHQVTQMGQEVILRCVPISNHLYFYWYRQILGQKVEFLVSFYNNEISEKSEIFDDQFSVERPDGSNFTLKIRSTKLEDSAMYFCASSEALGLANTGELFFGEGSRLTVL.

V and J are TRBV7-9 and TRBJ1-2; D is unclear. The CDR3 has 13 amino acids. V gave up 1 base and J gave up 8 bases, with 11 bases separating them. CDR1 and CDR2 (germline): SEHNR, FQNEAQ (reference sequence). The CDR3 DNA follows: TGTGCCAGCAGCTTAGATCGGTTCGAAGGCTACACCTTC. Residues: CASSLDRFEGYTF.

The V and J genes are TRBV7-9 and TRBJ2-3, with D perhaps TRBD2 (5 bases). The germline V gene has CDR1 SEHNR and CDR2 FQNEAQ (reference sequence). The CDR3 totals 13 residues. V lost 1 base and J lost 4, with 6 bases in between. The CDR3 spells CASSLVGADTQYF. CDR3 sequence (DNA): TGTGCCAGCAGCTTAGTGGGAGCAGATACGCAGTATTTT.

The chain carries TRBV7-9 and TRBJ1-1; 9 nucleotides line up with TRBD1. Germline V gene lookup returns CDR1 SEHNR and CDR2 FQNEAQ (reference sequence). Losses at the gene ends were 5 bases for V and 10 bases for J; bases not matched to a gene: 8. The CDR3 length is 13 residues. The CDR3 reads CASSGTGLGGAFF. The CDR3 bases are TGTGCCAGCAGCGGGACAGGGTTAGGAGGAGCTTTCTTT.